This T cell receptor (beta chain) is drawn from a study of memory CD4+ T cells and cytomegalovirus serostatus. This CDR3 spans 17 amino acids. Germline lookup yields CDR1 SGHAT and CDR2 FQNNGV. Trimming took off 4 bases at V and 2 bases at J, with 18 bases between the two ends. Single viable CD3+CD4+CD8-CD45RO+ cells were sorted as the memory CD4+ T cells. After thawing, CD4+ T cells were positively selected. About this clone itself: What it recognizes is unknown.

Notes on the study in general: About 40% of the roughly 160 known CMV-associated TCRbeta sequences appeared in CD4+ memory.

Per the study methods: After removing out-of-frame reads, around 2,100,000 distinct TCRbeta sequences remained. Sequenced by immunoSEQ multiplex PCR; TCRdb stores in-frame clones only, minus some. The V and J calls and clone size are taken from that table; D and trimming were inferred from the DNA. Of just under 65,000 clones in the sample, approximately 77% were seen once. V is TRBV11-2 and J is TRBJ2-4, with D possibly matching TRBD2 (6 bases). Sequencing input: memory CD4+ T cells from blood. The receptor was derived from an adult in good health and CMV-seronegative. CDR3 protein: CASSSPLEGRTKNIQYF. The CDR3 DNA reads TGTGCCAGCAGCTCACCCTTGGAGGGGAGAACCAAAAACATTCAGTACTTC.